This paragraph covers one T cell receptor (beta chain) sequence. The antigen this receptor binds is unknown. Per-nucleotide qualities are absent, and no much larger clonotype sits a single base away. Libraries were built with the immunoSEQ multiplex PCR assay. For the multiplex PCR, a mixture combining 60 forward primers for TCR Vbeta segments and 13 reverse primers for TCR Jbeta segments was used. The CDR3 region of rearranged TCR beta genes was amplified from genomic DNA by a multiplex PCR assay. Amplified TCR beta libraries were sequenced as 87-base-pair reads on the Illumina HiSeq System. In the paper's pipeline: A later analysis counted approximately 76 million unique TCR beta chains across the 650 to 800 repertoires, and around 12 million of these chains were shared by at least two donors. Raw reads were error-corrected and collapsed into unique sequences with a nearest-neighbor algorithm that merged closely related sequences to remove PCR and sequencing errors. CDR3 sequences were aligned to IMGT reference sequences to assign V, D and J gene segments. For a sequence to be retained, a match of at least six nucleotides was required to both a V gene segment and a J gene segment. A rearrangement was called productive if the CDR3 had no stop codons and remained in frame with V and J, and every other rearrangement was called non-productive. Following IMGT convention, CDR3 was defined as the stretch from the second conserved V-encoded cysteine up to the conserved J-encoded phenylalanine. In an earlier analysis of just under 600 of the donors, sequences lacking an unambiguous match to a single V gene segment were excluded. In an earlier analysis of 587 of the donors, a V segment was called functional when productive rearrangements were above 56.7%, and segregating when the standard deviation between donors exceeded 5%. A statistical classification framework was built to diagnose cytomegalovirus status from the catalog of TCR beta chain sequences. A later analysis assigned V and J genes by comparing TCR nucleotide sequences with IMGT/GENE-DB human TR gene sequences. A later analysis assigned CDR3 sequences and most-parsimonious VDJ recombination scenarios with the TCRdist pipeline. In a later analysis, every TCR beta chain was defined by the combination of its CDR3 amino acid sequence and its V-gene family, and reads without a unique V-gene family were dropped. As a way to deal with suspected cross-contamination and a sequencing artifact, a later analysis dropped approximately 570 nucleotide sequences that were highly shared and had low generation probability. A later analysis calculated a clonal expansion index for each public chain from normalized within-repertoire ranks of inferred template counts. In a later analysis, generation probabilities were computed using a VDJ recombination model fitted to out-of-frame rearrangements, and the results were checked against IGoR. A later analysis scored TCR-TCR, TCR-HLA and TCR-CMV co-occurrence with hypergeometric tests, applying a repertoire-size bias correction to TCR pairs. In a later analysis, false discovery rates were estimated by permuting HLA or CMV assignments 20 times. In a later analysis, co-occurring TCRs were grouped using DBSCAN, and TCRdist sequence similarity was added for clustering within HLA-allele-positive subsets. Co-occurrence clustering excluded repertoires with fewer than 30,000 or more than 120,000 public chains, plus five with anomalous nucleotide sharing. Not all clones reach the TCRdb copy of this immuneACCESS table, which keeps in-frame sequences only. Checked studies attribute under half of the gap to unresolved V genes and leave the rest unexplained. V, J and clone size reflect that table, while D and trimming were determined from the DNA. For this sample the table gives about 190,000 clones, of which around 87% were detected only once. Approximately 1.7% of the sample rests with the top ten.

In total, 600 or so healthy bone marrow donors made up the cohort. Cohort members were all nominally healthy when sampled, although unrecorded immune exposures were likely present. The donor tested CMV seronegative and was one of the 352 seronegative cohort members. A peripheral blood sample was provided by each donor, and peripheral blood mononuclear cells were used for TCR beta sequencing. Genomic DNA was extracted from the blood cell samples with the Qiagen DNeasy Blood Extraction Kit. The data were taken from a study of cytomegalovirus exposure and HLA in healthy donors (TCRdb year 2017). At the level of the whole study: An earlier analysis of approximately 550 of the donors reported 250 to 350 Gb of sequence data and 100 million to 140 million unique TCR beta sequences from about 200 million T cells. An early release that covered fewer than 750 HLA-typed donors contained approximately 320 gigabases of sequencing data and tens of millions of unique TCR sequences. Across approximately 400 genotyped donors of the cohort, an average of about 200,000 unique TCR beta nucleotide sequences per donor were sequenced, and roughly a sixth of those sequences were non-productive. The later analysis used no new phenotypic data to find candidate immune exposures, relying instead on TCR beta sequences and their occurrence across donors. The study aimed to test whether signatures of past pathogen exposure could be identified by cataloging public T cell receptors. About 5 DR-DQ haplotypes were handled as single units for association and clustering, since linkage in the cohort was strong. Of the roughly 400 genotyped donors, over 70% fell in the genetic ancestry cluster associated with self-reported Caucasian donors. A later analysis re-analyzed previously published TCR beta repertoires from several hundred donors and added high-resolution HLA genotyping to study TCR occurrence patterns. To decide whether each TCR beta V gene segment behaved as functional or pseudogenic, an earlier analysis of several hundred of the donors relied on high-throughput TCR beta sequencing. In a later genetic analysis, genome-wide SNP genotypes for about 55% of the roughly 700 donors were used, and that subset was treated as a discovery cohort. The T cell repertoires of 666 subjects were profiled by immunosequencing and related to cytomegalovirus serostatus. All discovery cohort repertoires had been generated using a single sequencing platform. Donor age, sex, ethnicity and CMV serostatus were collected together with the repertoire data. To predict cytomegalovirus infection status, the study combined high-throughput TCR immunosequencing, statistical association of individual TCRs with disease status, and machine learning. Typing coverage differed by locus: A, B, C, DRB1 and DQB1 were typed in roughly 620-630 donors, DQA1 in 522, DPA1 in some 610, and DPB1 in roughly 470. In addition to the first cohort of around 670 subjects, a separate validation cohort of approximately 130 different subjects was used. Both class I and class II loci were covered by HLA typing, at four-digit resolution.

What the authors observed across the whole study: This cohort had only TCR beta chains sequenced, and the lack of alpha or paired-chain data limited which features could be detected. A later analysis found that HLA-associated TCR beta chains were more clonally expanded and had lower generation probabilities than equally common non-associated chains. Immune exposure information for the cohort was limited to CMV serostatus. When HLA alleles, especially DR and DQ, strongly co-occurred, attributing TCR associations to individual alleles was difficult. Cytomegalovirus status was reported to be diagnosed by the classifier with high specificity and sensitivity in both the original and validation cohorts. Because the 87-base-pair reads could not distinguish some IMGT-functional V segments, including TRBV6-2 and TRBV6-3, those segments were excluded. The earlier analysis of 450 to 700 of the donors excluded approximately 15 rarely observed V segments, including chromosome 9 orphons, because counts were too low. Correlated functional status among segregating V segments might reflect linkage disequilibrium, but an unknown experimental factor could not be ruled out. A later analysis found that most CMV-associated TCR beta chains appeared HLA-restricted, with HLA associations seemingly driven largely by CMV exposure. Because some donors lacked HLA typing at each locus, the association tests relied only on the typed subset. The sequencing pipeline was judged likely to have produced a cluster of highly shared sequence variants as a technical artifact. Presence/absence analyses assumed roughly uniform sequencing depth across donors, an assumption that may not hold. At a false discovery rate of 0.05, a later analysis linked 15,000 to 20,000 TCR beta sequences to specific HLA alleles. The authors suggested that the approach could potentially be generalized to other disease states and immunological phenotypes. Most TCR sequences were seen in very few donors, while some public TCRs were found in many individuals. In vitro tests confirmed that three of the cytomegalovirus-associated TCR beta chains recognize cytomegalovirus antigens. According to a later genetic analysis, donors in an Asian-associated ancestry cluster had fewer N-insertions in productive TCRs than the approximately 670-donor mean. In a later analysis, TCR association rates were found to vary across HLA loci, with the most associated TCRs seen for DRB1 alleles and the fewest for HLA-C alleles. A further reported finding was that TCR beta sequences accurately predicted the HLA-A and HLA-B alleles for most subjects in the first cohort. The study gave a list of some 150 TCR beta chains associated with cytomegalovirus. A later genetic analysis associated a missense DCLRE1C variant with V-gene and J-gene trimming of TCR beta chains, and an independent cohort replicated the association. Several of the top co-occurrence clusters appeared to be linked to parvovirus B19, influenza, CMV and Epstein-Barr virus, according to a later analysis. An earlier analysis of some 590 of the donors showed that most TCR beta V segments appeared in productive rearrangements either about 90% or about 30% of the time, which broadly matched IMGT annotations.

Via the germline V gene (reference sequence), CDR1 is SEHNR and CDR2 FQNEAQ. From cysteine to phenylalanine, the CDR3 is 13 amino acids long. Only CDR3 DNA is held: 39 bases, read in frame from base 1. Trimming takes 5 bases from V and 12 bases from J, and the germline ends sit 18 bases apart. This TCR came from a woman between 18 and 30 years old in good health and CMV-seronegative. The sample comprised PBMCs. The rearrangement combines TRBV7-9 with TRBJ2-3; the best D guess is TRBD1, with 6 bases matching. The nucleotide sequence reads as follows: TGTGCCAGCAGCCAGGCCCTACCAGGGGAACAGTATTTT. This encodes CASSQALPGEQYF. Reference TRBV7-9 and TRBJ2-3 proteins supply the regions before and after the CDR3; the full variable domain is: DTGVSQNPRHKITKRGQNVTFRCDPISEHNRLYWYRQTLGQGPEFLTYFQNEAQLEKSRLLSDRFSAERPKGSFSTLEIQRTEQGDSAMYLCASSQALPGEQYFGPGTRLTVL.